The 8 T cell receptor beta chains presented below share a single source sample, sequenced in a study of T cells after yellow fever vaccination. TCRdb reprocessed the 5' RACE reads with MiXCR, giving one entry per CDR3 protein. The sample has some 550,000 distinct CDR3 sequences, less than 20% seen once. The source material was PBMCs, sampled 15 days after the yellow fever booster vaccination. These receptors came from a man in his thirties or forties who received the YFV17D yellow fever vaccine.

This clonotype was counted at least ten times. The CDR3 is CATRDLYNEQFF. The CDR3, as DNA: TGTGCCACCAGAGACCTCTACAATGAGCAGTTCTTC. The V call is TRBV6-5, the J call TRBJ2-1; D unclear. CDR1 is MNHEY and CDR2 is SVGAGI in the germline V gene. The CDR3 has 12 amino acids. V lost 10 bases to trimming and J lost 3 bases, with 10 bases between them.

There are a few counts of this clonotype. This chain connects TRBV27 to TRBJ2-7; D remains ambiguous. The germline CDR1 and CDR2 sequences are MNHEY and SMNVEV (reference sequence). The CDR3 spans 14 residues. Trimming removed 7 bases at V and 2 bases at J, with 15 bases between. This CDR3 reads CASKVRTETYEQYF. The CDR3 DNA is TGTGCCAGCAAGGTGAGGACGGAGACCTACGAGCAGTACTTC.

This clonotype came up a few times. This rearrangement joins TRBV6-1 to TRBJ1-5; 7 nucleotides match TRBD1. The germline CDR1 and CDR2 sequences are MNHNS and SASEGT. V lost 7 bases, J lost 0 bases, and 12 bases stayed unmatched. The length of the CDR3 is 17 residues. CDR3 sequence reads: CASTLRQGSYSNQPQHF. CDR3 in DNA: TGTGCCAGCACCCTTCGACAGGGCTCATATAGCAATCAGCCCCAGCATTTT.

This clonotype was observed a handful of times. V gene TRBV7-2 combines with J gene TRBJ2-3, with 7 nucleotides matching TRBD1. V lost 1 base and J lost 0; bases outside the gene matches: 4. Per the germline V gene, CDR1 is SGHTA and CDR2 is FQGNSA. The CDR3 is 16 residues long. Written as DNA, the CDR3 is TGTGCCAGCAGCTTAGTGAGGGGGCTGAGCACAGATACGCAGTATTTT. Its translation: CASSLVRGLSTDTQYF.

The CDR3 loop reads CASSETSSQYF. The CDR3 nucleotides read TGTGCCAGCAGTGAAACTAGCTCGCAGTATTTT. The chain combines TRBV2 with TRBJ2-3; tentative D call: TRBD2 (6 bases). V dropped 2 bases and J dropped 10 bases, with 7 bases sitting between them. The germline CDR1 and CDR2 sequences are SNHLY and FYNNEI. The CDR3 covers 11 residues.

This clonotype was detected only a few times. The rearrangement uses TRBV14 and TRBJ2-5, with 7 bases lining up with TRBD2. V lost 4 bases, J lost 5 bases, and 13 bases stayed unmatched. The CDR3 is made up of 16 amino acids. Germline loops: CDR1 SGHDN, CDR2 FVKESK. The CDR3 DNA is TGTGCCAGCAGCCCCCTTCGGGGGGAAGTTCGGGAGACCCAGTACTTC. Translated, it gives CASSPLRGEVRETQYF.

The CDR3 loop is CASSSGPTGPIYEQYF. In DNA, the CDR3 is TGCGCCAGCAGTTCCGGGCCAACGGGGCCCATCTACGAGCAGTACTTC. This chain uses TRBV5-1 with TRBJ2-7; either TRBD1 or TRBD2 may fit D (5 bases each). The V gene's germline CDR1 is SGHRS and CDR2 YFSETQ. V was pared by 5 bases and J by 3 bases, with 21 bases between. CDR3 length equals 16 residues.

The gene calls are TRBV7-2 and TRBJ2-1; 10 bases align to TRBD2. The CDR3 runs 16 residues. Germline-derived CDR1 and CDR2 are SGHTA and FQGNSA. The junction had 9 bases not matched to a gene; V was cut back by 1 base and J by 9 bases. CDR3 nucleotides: TGTGCCAGCAGCTTAGTCTTCCAGCGGGAGGGCCTTGAGCAGTTCTTC. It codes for CASSLVFQREGLEQFF. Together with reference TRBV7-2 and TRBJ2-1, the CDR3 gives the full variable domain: GAGVSQSPSNKVTEKGKDVELRCDPISGHTALYWYRQSLGQGLEFLIYFQGNSAPDKSGLPSDRFSAERTGGSVSTLTIQRTQQEDSAVYLCASSLVFQREGLEQFFGPGTRLTVL.